The 22 T cell receptor beta chains given below trace back to one sample, sequenced in a study of blood T cell repertoires in COVID-19. The data were produced by immunoSEQ multiplex PCR, yet TCRdb's version contains in-frame clones alone and is incomplete. The table records about 130,000 clones, more than 80% of them present only once. The material sequenced was peripheral blood. The receptors were gathered from a woman in her sixties or seventies with acute or convalescent COVID-19.

This chain connects TRBV5-1 to TRBJ2-5, with 9 bases identical to TRBD2. CDR3 length: 16 residues. With 0 bases clipped from V and 4 bases from J, the junction kept 7 bases outside the gene matches. CDR1 SGHRS and CDR2 YFSETQ come from the germline V gene. This CDR3 is CASSLAGGGAGETQYF. The CDR3 bases are TGCGCCAGCAGCTTGGCCGGCGGGGGGGCCGGAGAGACCCAGTACTTC.

The CDR3 DNA sequence: TGCGCCAGCAGCGCGATGGGACAGGGGGCGGAAGAGACCCAGTACTTC. Encoded protein: CASSAMGQGAEETQYF. The rearrangement uses TRBV5-1 and TRBJ2-5; TRBD1 matches 12 bases. The germline CDR1 and CDR2 sequences are SGHRS and YFSETQ. The CDR3 covers 16 residues. The V gene end was trimmed by 4 bases and the J gene end by 3 bases; junction bases not matched to a gene: 7. Supplemented by reference TRBV5-1 and TRBJ2-5, the full variable domain reads KAGVTQTPRYLIKTRGQQVTLSCSPISGHRSVSWYQQTPGQGLQFLFEYFSETQRNKGNFPGRFSGRQFSNSRSEMNVSTLELGDSALYLCASSAMGQGAEETQYFGPGTRLLVL.

The rearrangement joins TRBV9 to TRBJ1-3, with D maybe TRBD1 (6 bases). The CDR3 runs to 14 residues. V was trimmed by 4 bases and J by 7 bases, leaving 15 bases between them. From germline, CDR1 is SGDLS and CDR2 YYNGEE. The CDR3 spells CASSQLQGPNTIYF. CDR3 in DNA: TGTGCCAGCAGCCAACTCCAGGGGCCGAACACCATATATTTT.

The chain is built from TRBV5-1 and TRBJ2-7, with TRBD1 matching 9 bases. Germline V lookup: CDR1 SGHRS, CDR2 YFSETQ. V lost 4 bases to trimming and J lost 5 bases; unmatched junction nucleotides: 13. CDR3 length: 16 residues. CDR3 coding DNA: TGCGCCAGCAGCCCGAGGGTGGGACAGGGTTATAACGAGCAGTACTTC. This sequence encodes CASSPRVGQGYNEQYF.

The count of this clone is one. At the DNA level, this CDR3 is encoded by other sequences in the same sample as well. The rearrangement links TRBV12-3 or TRBV12-4 to TRBJ2-5; TRBD2 might be the D (6 bases). The CDR3 is 13 amino acids. V gave up 3 bases and J gave up 4 bases, with 9 bases separating them. The CDR3 spells CASSLGGGETQYF. CDR3 sequence (DNA): TGTGCCAGCAGTTTGGGGGGAGGAGAGACCCAGTACTTC.

In this sample, this clone turned up once. The chain joins TRBV2 to TRBJ2-7, with 7 positions matching TRBD1. The CDR3 totals 15 residues. With V trimmed by 8 bases and J by 5 bases, 15 bases remained unmatched. Germline assignment: CDR1 SNHLY and CDR2 FYNNEI. CDR3 residues: CASGGTVGAVHEQYF. The CDR3 DNA is TGTGCCAGCGGTGGGACAGTTGGGGCCGTCCACGAGCAGTACTTC.

This clone appeared a few times. This chain joins TRBV6-5 and TRBJ1-2, with D tentatively TRBD1 (6 bases). The length of the CDR3 is 12 residues. The V gene lost 4 bases and the J gene lost 8 bases, with 11 bases spanning the gap. Germline V lookup: CDR1 MNHEY, CDR2 SVGAGI. CDR3 sequence reads: CASSLAGEGYTF. CDR3 DNA sequence: TGTGCCAGCAGTTTGGCAGGGGAAGGCTACACCTTC.

J is TRBJ2-7 and V is TRBV10-3; 11 bases match TRBD2. CDR1 and CDR2 from the germline V gene are ENHRY and SYGVKD. Germline trimming cut 11 bases from V and 3 bases from J; bases unmatched to any gene: 12. The CDR3 runs to 15 residues. For the CDR3, the DNA is TGTGCCGCCCGGGGGTTAGCGGGGGGGAACTACGAGCAGTACGTC. Protein: CAARGLAGGNYEQYV.

This clone was counted a few times. The genes are TRBV2 and TRBJ1-5, with a possible D match to TRBD1 (5 bases). The germline CDR1 and CDR2 sequences are SNHLY and FYNNEI. The CDR3 extends over 15 amino acids. The V end was cut by 7 bases, the J end by 5 bases, with 18 bases between. The CDR3: CASKDFAGVDQPQHF. The CDR3 DNA follows: TGTGCCAGCAAAGATTTCGCGGGGGTCGATCAGCCCCAGCATTTT.

In nucleotides, the CDR3 is TGTGCCAGCAAGCGCGTAGCGGGGGGGCACCTTTCGTATTTT. As protein: CASKRVAGGHLSYF. The chain has TRBV27 and TRBJ2-3, with 11 bases fitting TRBD2. The CDR3 totals 14 residues. CDR1 and CDR2 from the germline V gene are MNHEY and SMNVEV (reference sequence). V shed 7 bases, J shed 14 bases, and the junction held 14 bases outside the gene matches.

The V call is TRBV2, the J call TRBJ2-1; D is undetermined. In germline, CDR1 is SNHLY, CDR2 FYNNEI. The CDR3 consists of 13 residues. Between the trimmed V and J ends, which lost 1 base and 12 bases, there was a span of 13 bases. The CDR3 is CASSEGGPSRQFF. The CDR3, as DNA: TGTGCCAGCAGTGAAGGTGGCCCAAGTCGGCAGTTCTTC.

This chain joins TRBV24-1 and TRBJ2-1, with 8 positions matching TRBD1. V shed 1 base and J 8 bases; nucleotides not matched to a gene: 9. In germline, CDR1 is KGHDR, CDR2 SFDVKD. CDR3 size: 16 residues. CDR3 sequence: CATSDFSRTGSDEQFF. The CDR3 coding sequence is TGTGCCACCAGTGATTTCTCAAGGACAGGGAGCGATGAGCAGTTCTTC.

The chain recombines TRBV6-4 with TRBJ2-2; 9 nucleotides align to TRBD1. Germline assignment: CDR1 MRHNA and CDR2 SNTAGT. J was trimmed by 7 bases and V by 6 bases; bases with no gene match: 6. The CDR3 runs 14 residues. The CDR3 protein is CASSQQGAGGELFF. The CDR3 bases are TGTGCCAGCAGCCAACAGGGGGCAGGCGGGGAGCTGTTTTTT.

This clone was picked up one time. This chain links TRBV30 with TRBJ1-5; 8 bases line up with TRBD1. This CDR3 spans 13 amino acids. Looked up from germline, CDR1 is GTSNPN and CDR2 is SVGIG (reference sequence). Germline trimming cut 5 bases from V and 4 bases from J; bases unmatched to any gene: 4. The CDR3 here is CAWGRTGNQPQHF. The DNA of the CDR3 is TGTGCCTGGGGCCGGACAGGGAATCAGCCCCAGCATTTT.

The CDR3, as DNA: TGTGCCAGCAGCTTAGCTGGAAGGGGAAACATTCAGTACTTC. Translation gives CASSLAGRGNIQYF. V is TRBV7-2 and J is TRBJ2-4; weak D call: TRBD1 (5 bases). There are 14 residues in the CDR3. Per the germline V gene, CDR1 is SGHTA and CDR2 is FQGNSA. Trimming pared 0 bases from V and 6 bases from J, leaving 9 bases between.

This clone was seen only a few times. J is TRBJ1-3 and V is TRBV3-1 (or the pseudogene TRBV3-2), with 9 positions matching TRBD1. Per the germline V gene, CDR1 is LGHDT and CDR2 is YNNKEL (reference sequence). This CDR3 contains 16 residues. V dropped 4 bases and J dropped 4; count of bases not matched to a gene: 8. In nucleotides, the CDR3 is TGTGCCAGCAGCCCCGCTGCCGGGACAGGGGGAAACACCATATATTTT. It translates to CASSPAAGTGGNTIYF.

V is TRBV23-1 and J is TRBJ2-3, with 15 bases aligning to TRBD2. TRBV23-1 is marked as an open reading frame, function uncertain. Trimming removed 5 bases from V and 0 bases from J; junction bases left unmatched: 9. The CDR3 is made up of 19 amino acids. The CDR3: CASSAGLAGGFSSTDTQYF. CDR3 sequence (DNA): TGCGCCAGCAGTGCGGGACTAGCGGGGGGCTTCTCTAGCACAGATACGCAGTATTTT.

The chain has TRBV2 and TRBJ2-3; 9 bases agree with TRBD1. In germline, CDR1 is SNHLY, CDR2 FYNNEI. V gave up 6 bases and J gave up 4 bases; unmatched junction bases: 5. The CDR3 consists of 14 residues. CDR3 coding DNA: TGTGCCAGCAGGGACAGGGGAGGATCAGATACGCAGTATTTT. As protein: CASRDRGGSDTQYF.

V usage is TRBV19 and J usage is TRBJ1-1; D is perhaps TRBD1 (6 bases). V was clipped by 6 bases and J by 0 bases, with 11 bases between them. Per germline, CDR1 LNHDA and CDR2 SQIVND (reference sequence). CDR3 size: 14 residues. CDR3 DNA sequence: TGTGCCAGTAGGAGAGGACAGCTGAACACTGAAGCTTTCTTT. Amino acids: CASRRGQLNTEAFF.

V and J are TRBV12-3 or TRBV12-4 and TRBJ1-4; no reliable D call. V dropped 2 bases and J dropped 5 bases, with 3 bases sitting between them. The CDR3 runs to 12 residues. The CDR3 protein is CASSLLNEKLFF. The CDR3 DNA is TGTGCCAGCAGTTTACTCAATGAAAAACTGTTTTTT.

V usage is TRBV6-4 and J usage is TRBJ2-2; D might be TRBD2 (5 bases). This CDR3 has 13 residues. Trimming shortened V by 5 bases and J by 7 bases, and 11 bases separated the two germline ends. The V gene's germline CDR1 is MRHNA and CDR2 SNTAGT. The CDR3 DNA sequence: TGTGCCAGCAGTCCGGAGGAAGGCGGGGAGCTGTTTTTT. Translation: CASSPEEGGELFF.

This clone was counted once. This chain links TRBV12-5 with TRBJ2-2, with 7 bases aligning to TRBD1. The CDR3 consists of 16 residues. Germline lookup yields CDR1 LGHNT and CDR2 FRNRAP. Trimming cost V 5 bases and J 0 bases; bases outside gene matches: 6. This chain's CDR3 is CASGTDRDPNTGELFF. The CDR3 DNA follows: TGTGCTAGTGGTACCGACAGGGATCCGAACACCGGGGAGCTGTTTTTT.